The rows below give T cell receptor beta chains drawn from one sample of a study of neurological immune-mediated disorders. One entry per CDR3 protein results from TCRdb running MiXCR on the 5' RACE reads. The repertoire holds about 70,000 distinct CDR3 sequences, with under 5.5% as singletons. The sequenced material came from PBMCs. These receptors were obtained from a woman aged 70-85 years with multiple sclerosis. Each CDR3 is given with its conserved first and last residue. Each record gives: J gene, V gene, clone size, D gene, CDR3 protein, CDR3 DNA. A D gene is named only where the DNA matches it firmly. Sizes are listed as once, few or many counts, or a class when the clone is expanded.

>TRBJ1-2|TRBV18|many|NA
CASSPTSGGYYGYTF
TGTGCCAGCTCACCTACTTCGGGAGGCTACTATGGCTACACCTTC
>TRBJ1-2|TRBV3-1|few|TRBD1
CASSQARGKGYTF
TGTGCCAGCAGCCAAGCCAGGGGGAAAGGCTACACCTTC
>TRBJ2-7|TRBV4-1|many|TRBD1
CASSLYPGDRGSEQYF
TGCGCCAGCAGCCTCTACCCTGGGGACAGGGGGTCCGAGCAGTACTTC
>TRBJ1-2|TRBV7-2|many|NA
CASSSLGRSGYGYTF
TGTGCCAGCAGCTCCCTTGGGAGGTCTGGCTATGGCTACACCTTC
>TRBJ2-7|TRBV6-5|many|NA
CASSYSASIPYEQYF
TGTGCCAGCAGTTACTCGGCCTCAATCCCCTACGAGCAGTACTTC
>TRBJ2-5|TRBV6-1|many|NA
CASGQGPSAQETQYF
TGTGCCAGCGGTCAGGGGCCGTCTGCTCAAGAGACCCAGTACTTC
>TRBJ1-1|TRBV5-1|many|NA
CASKPVKGTEAFF
TGCGCCAGCAAACCGGTAAAGGGCACTGAAGCTTTCTTT
>TRBJ1-5|TRBV20-1|many|TRBD1
CSAWTGGGGQPQHF
TGCAGTGCTTGGACAGGGGGAGGTGGTCAGCCCCAGCATTTT
>TRBJ1-1|TRBV20-1|once|NA
CSAKDSSLCTEAFF
TGCAGTGCTAAAGACAGCTCCCTGTGCACTGAAGCTTTCTTT
>TRBJ1-1|TRBV9|many|NA
CASSRVAQGLAFF
TGTGCCAGCAGCCGGGTGGCGCAGGGCCTAGCTTTCTTT
>TRBJ1-4|TRBV3-1|many|NA
CASSRNGGGEKLFF
TGTGCCAGCAGCCGAAATGGGGGAGGCGAAAAACTGTTTTTT
>TRBJ2-5|TRBV7-2|many|TRBD1
CASSTRRGDRVKETQYF
TGTGCCAGCAGCACCCGCAGGGGGGACAGGGTTAAAGAGACCCAGTACTTC
>TRBJ1-5|TRBV3-1|many|NA
CASSQSKNGNQPQHF
TGTGCCAGCAGCCAATCGAAGAACGGCAATCAGCCCCAGCATTTT
>TRBJ2-1|TRBV30|many|TRBD2
CAWRAGTSGLNEQFF
TGTGCCTGGAGAGCCGGGACTAGCGGATTGAATGAGCAGTTCTTC
>TRBJ1-2|TRBV11-2|many|NA
CASSLRAYGYTF
TGTGCCAGCAGCTTACGCGCCTATGGCTACACCTTC
>TRBJ1-2|TRBV5-1|few|TRBD1
CASSSTGGNYGYTF
TGCGCCAGCAGCTCAACAGGGGGAAACTATGGCTACACCTTC
>TRBJ2-3|TRBV3-1|many|NA
CASSQDLGAGTDTQYF
TGTGCCAGCAGCCAAGACTTGGGAGCCGGCACAGATACGCAGTATTTT
>TRBJ2-3|TRBV24-1|many|TRBD1
CATSDSDDRGLTDTQYF
TGTGCCACCAGTGATTCCGATGACAGGGGGCTGACAGATACGCAGTATTTT
>TRBJ2-7|TRBV29-1|many|NA
CSGGPFSYEQYF
TGCAGCGGGGGACCCTTCTCCTACGAGCAGTACTTC
>TRBJ2-7|TRBV6-6|many|TRBD1
CASSYSQGARGSYEQYF
TGTGCCAGCAGTTACTCACAGGGGGCAAGGGGCTCCTACGAGCAGTACTTC